The clone carrying this T cell receptor (beta chain) was found a few times. No antigen is known for it. A second about 7 to 12 cycle PCR used barcoded and J-beta primers. TCRdb independently ran MiXCR on the 5' RACE reads; one entry per CDR3 protein. This repertoire shows some 1.5 million distinct CDR3 sequences, 28% found once; its top ten account for around 7.7%. The data were taken from a study of blood T cells in healthy people across ages. Study-level background: Roughly one uniquely barcoded beta molecule per two T cells was captured. The study's findings and limits: Naive T cell percentage strongly correlated with TCR beta diversity.

The sample, roughly 9.5 milliliters of peripheral blood, was drawn from each donor. The germline gives CDR1 ENHRY, CDR2 SYGVKD. The V and J ends lost 0 bases and 3 bases respectively, with 7 bases between them. The CDR3 loop spans 14 amino acids. The gene calls are TRBV10-3 and TRBJ2-3; D not certain. The sample taken for sequencing was blood. The receptor was isolated from a woman aged 30 to 39 in good health. CDR3 sequence reads: CAISESEWTDTQYF. The DNA for the CDR3 is TGTGCCATCAGTGAGTCGGAGTGGACAGATACGCAGTATTTT.